A single T cell receptor (beta chain) is shown here with its context. The CDR3 has 15 residues. The germline V gene encodes CDR1 SGDLS and CDR2 YYNGEE. The ends lost 3 bases at V and 7 bases at J; junction bases unmatched: 7. The data stem from a study of identical twins. TCRdb analysed the 5' RACE reads with MiXCR anew, one entry per CDR3 protein. The repertoire includes 250,000 or so distinct CDR3 sequences, about 8.9% of them detected once, and over 2.5% sits in the top ten. These data also featured in a second study, about yellow fever vaccine responses in identical twins.

The TCR comes from a woman aged 18-29 years in good health. The chain combines TRBV9 with TRBJ1-6, with TRBD1 matching 7 bases. The sequencing sample was made of CD8+ T cells sorted from blood. The CDR3 spells CASSAQQGINSPLHF. CDR3 sequence (DNA): TGTGCCAGCAGCGCACAACAGGGGATCAATTCACCCCTCCACTTT.